This note documents a single T cell receptor (beta chain) sequence. Its antigen is undetermined. Germline CDR1 reads SNHLY; CDR2 reads FYNNEI. Deletions cut 5 bases from V and 4 bases from J, with 9 bases between. The CDR3 has 13 residues. These data come from a study of OX40 agonist ivuxolimab in advanced cancers. Study background: The study treated patients with ivuxolimab, an agonistic anti-OX40 (CD134) antibody. Partial responses were seen in three patients, one with hepatocellular carcinoma and two with cutaneous melanoma. Study observations and caveats: Blood T cells, both CD4+ and CD8+, expanded clonally by week 6 at 0.1 to 3.0 mg/kg. Expanded clones were, on average, more numerous among CD8+ T cells than CD4+.

Clones were read by immunoSEQ multiplex PCR, and TCRdb kept only the in-frame ones, dropping some. The table shows over 100,000 clones, with 90% occurring only once. The chain is built from TRBV2 and TRBJ2-1; tentatively, D is TRBD2 (5 bases). Source: CD4+ or CD8+ T cells sorted from blood, taken in a trial of the OX40 agonist ivuxolimab. The sequence was obtained from an adult with an advanced solid tumor such as melanoma, head and neck, liver or kidney cancer. The CDR3 sequence is CASSTREYNEQFF. The CDR3 DNA reads as TGTGCCAGCAGTACGAGGGAGTACAATGAGCAGTTCTTC.